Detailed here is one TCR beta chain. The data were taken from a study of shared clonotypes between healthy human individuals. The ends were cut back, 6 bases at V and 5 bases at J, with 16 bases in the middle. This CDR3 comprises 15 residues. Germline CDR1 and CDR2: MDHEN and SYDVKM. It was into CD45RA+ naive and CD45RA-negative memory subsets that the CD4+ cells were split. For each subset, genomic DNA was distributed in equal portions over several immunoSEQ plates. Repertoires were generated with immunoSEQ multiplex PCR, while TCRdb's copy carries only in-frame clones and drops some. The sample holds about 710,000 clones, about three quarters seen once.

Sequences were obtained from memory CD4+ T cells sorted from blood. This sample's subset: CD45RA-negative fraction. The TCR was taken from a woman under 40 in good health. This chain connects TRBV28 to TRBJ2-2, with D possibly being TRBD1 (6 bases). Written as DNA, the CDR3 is TGTGCCAGCAGGGTCCTCGGACAGAGGACCGGGGAGCTGTTTTTT. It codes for CASRVLGQRTGELFF.